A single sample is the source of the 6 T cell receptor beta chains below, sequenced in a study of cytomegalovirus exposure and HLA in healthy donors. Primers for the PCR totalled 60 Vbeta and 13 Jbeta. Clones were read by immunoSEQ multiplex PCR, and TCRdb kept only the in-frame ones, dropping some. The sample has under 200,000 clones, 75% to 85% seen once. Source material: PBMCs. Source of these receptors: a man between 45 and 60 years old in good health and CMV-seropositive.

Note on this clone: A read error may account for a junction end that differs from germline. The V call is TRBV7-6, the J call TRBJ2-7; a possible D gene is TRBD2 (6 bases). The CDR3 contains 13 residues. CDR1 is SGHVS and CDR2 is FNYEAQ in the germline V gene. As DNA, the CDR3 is TGTGCCAGCAGCTTAGAACCCGGCGGGGTTAGAAACTTC. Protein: CASSLEPGGVRNF. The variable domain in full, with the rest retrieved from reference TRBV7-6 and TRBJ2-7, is GAGVSQSPRYKVTKRGQDVALRCDPISGHVSLYWYRQALGQGPEFLTYFNYEAQQDKSGLPNDRFSAERPEGSISTLTIQRTEQRDSAMYRCASSLEPGGVRNFGPGTRLTVT.

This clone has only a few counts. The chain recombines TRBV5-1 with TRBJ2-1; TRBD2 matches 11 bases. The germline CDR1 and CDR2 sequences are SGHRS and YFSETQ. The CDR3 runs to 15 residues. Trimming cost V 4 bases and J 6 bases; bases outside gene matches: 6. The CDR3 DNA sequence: TGCGCCAGCAGCCGTAGCGGGGGGGCTGGCAATGAGCAGTTCTTC. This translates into CASSRSGGAGNEQFF.

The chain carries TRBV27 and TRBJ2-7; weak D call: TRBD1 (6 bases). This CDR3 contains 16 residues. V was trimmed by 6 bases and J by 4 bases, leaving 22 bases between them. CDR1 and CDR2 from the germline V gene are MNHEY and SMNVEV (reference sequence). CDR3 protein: CASSRVVGTRPYEQYF. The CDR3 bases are TGTGCCAGCAGCCGAGTGGTCGGGACAAGACCTTACGAGCAGTACTTC.

CDR3 in amino acids: CASSHKWGGQETQYF. The DNA for the CDR3 is TGTGCCAGCAGCCACAAGTGGGGGGGCCAAGAGACCCAGTACTTC. The chain uses TRBV4-2 and TRBJ2-5; TRBD2 matches 7 bases. J lost 1 base, V lost 3 bases, and 5 bases had no gene match. The germline CDR1 and CDR2 sequences are LGHNA and YNFKEQ. This CDR3 region has 15 residues.

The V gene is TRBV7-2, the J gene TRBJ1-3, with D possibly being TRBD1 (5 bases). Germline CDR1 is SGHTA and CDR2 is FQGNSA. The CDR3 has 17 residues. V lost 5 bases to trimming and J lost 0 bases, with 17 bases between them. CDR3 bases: TGTGCCAGCAGCCTAGAACGTCCAGGGCGCTCTGGAAACACCATATATTTT. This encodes CASSLERPGRSGNTIYF.

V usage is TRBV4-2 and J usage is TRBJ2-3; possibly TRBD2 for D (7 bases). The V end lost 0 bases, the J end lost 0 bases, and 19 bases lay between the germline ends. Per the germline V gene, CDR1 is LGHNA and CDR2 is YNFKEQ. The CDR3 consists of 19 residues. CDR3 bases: TGTGCCAGCAGCCAAGATCGAAGGGGGGGGGAGGATAGCACAGATACGCAGTATTTT. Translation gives CASSQDRRGGEDSTDTQYF.